The rows below give T cell receptor beta chains drawn from one sample of a study of neurological immune-mediated disorders. MiXCR was run by TCRdb on the 5' RACE reads, yielding one entry per CDR3 protein. Among some 57,000 distinct CDR3 sequences, roughly 3.8% were seen once, and the ten largest hold roughly 7.1%. The sequencing sample was made of PBMCs. The receptors derive from a man aged 60-69 years with multiple sclerosis. The CDR3 runs from the conserved cysteine through the conserved F or W. Each record gives: D gene, clone size, V gene, CDR3 length, J gene, CDR3 DNA, CDR3 protein. The D gene is left open where the match is weak. The size of a clone is reported for some rows only, either as once, few or many, or as a class for expanded clones.

.	many	TRBV5-5	16	TRBJ1-5	TGTGCCAGCAGCTTGATACAGGTCGTTGGCAATCAGCCCCAGCATTTT	CASSLIQVVGNQPQHF
.	many	TRBV5-5	12	TRBJ1-2	TGTGCCAGCAGCTTGACAGGCAATGGCTACACCTTC	CASSLTGNGYTF
TRBD1	few	TRBV20-1	18	TRBJ1-6	TGCAGTGCTAGAGGGCCGGGACAGGGGTTCTCCTATAATTCACCCCTCCACTTT	CSARGPGQGFSYNSPLHF
.	.	TRBV3-1	12	TRBJ2-7	TGTGCCAGCAGCCTGGACACCCGGGAGCAGTACTTC	CASSLDTREQYF
.	many	TRBV5-5	13	TRBJ1-5	TGTGCCAGCAGCTCATATAGCAATCAGCCCCAGCATTTT	CASSSYSNQPQHF
.	many	TRBV5-1	13	TRBJ2-7	TGCGCCAGCAGCCCGGAGGGGGGCCGGGAGCAGTACTTC	CASSPEGGREQYF
.	.	TRBV19	16	TRBJ2-1	TGTGCCAGTAGTGTAGAGGTAGCGGATTACTACAATGCGCAGTTCTTC	CASSVEVADYYNAQFF
.	many	TRBV5-5	15	TRBJ2-3	TGTGCCAGCAGCCTGGGACCCATGGGGACAGATACGCAGTATTTT	CASSLGPMGTDTQYF
TRBD2	many	TRBV5-1	20	TRBJ2-1	TGCGCCAGCAGCTTGCGGAGAATAGCGGGGGACCCGAGCTCCTACAATGAGCAGTTCTTC	CASSLRRIAGDPSSYNEQFF
.	many	TRBV7-9	13	TRBJ2-1	TGTGCCAGCAGCTTGAGCTCCTACAATGAGCAGTTCTTC	CASSLSSYNEQFF
.	many	TRBV6-5	16	TRBJ1-3	TGTGCCAGCAGTTACTCGCTTGCCGCCTCTGGAAACACCATATATTTT	CASSYSLAASGNTIYF
.	.	TRBV5-6	14	TRBJ2-7	TGTGCCAGCAGTAGGGCCGCTCACTCCTACGAGCAGTACTTC	CASSRAAHSYEQYF
TRBD2	few	TRBV5-1	15	TRBJ2-5	TGCGCCAGCAGCTTCGGACTAGCGGATCAAGAGACCCAGTACTTC	CASSFGLADQETQYF
.	few	TRBV20-1	12	TRBJ2-1	TGCAGTGCTAGATTGTCGGGCGGAAAGCAGTTCTTC	CSARLSGGKQFF
.	many	TRBV5-1	13	TRBJ2-3	TGCGCCAGCAGTAGATTGAGCACAGATACGCAGTATTTT	CASSRLSTDTQYF
.	many	TRBV20-1	13	TRBJ2-2	TGCAGTGCTAGTCCCACTAACACCGGGGAGCTGTTTTTT	CSASPTNTGELFF
.	many	TRBV20-1	12	TRBJ1-2	TGCAGTGCCAGGGGTAGGGAGTATGGCTACACCTTC	CSARGREYGYTF